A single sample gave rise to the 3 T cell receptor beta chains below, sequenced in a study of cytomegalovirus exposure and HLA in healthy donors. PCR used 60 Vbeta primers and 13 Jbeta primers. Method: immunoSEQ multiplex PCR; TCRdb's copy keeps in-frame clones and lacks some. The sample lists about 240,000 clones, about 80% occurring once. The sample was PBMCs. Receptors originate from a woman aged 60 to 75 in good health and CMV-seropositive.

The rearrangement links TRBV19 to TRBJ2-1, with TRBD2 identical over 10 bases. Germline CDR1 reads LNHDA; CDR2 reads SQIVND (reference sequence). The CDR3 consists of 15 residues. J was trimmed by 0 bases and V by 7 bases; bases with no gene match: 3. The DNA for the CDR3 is TGTGCCAGTAAGGAGCGGGGGGGCTCCTACAATGAGCAGTTCTTC. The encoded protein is CASKERGGSYNEQFF.

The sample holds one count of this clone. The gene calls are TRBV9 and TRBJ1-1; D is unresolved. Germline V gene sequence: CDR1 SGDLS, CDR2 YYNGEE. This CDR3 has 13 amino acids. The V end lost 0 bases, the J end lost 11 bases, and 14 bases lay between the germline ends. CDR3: CASSVGVGARAFF. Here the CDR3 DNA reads TGTGCCAGCAGCGTAGGCGTGGGCGCACGGGCTTTCTTT.

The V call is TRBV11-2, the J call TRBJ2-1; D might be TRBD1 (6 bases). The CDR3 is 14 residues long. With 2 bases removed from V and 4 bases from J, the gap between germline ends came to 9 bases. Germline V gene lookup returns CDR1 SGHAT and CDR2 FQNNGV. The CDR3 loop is CASSLSGQYNEQFF. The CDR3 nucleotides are TGTGCCAGCAGCTTATCCGGACAGTACAATGAGCAGTTCTTC.